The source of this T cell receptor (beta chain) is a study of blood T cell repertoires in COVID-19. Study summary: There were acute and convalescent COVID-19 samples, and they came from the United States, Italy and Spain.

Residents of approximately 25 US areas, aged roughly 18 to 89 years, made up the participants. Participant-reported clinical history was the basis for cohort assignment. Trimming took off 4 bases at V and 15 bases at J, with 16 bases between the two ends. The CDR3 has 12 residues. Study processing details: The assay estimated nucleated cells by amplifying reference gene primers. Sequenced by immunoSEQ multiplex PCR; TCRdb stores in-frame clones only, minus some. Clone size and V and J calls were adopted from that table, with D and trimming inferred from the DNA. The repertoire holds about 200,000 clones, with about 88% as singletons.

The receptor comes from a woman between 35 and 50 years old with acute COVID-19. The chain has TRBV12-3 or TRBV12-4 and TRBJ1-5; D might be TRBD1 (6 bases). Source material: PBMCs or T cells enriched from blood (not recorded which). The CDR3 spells CASSSPTGFRHF. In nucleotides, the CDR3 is TGTGCCAGCAGTTCACCAACAGGGTTTCGGCATTTT.